One sample yielded the 21 T cell receptor beta chains listed below, sequenced in a study of T cells in Graves' hyperthyroidism and ophthalmopathy. Regions amplified from RNA transcripts were the TCR beta CDR3 regions. Researchers ran a first-round RT-PCR on the TCR CDR3 using the HTBI primer set. From the multiplex PCR reads, TCRdb called clonotypes with MiXCR, one entry per CDR3 protein. Here the sample spans 450,000 to 500,000 distinct CDR3 sequences, 22% being singletons. Sequenced sample: blood. Receptor source: an older woman with Graves' ophthalmopathy.

The DNA for the CDR3 is TGTGCCAGCAGTCAACAGGGGGCCCTCGGGGAGCTGTTTTTT. Its protein is CASSQQGALGELFF. This chain connects TRBV27 to TRBJ2-2; the match to TRBD1 covers 9 bases. Germline V lookup: CDR1 MNHEY, CDR2 SMNVEV (reference sequence). J lost 7 bases, V lost 5 bases, and 5 bases had no gene match. The CDR3 is 14 residues long.

This sequence joins TRBV24-1 and TRBJ2-1; 9 bases are shared with TRBD1. There are 14 residues in the CDR3. Germline CDR1 reads KGHDR; CDR2 reads SFDVKD. The ends lost 7 bases at V and 6 bases at J; junction bases unmatched: 6. CDR3 residues: CATREGQGLNEQFF. CDR3 nucleotides: TGTGCCACCAGGGAGGGACAGGGCCTCAATGAGCAGTTCTTC.

The rearrangement links TRBV12-3 or TRBV12-4 to TRBJ2-1; the match to TRBD1 covers 8 bases. The CDR3 sequence is 13 residues long. The J segment lost 7 bases and the V segment lost 7 bases, leaving 6 bases of the junction unmatched. The CDR3 DNA reads as TGTGCCAGCAATCGATGGACAGGGAATGAGCAGTTCTTC. Translating it yields CASNRWTGNEQFF.

This clonotype was seen repeatedly, ten times or more. The gene calls are TRBV2 and TRBJ2-1; TRBD1 matches 10 bases. The V gene's germline CDR1 is SNHLY and CDR2 FYNNEI. CDR3 length: 14 amino acids. V dropped 10 bases and J dropped 5; count of bases not matched to a gene: 8. In nucleotides, the CDR3 is TGTGCCAACGCCCGGGACAGGGGAGACAATGAGCAGTTCTTC. This sequence encodes CANARDRGDNEQFF.

This clonotype was seen more than once but under ten times. The V and J genes are TRBV15 and TRBJ2-1; 12 bases align to TRBD2. The CDR3 has 16 residues. Germline-derived CDR1 and CDR2 are LNHNV and YYDKDF (reference sequence). V dropped 1 base and J dropped 4; count of bases not matched to a gene: 2. The CDR3: CATSRGTSGTYNEQFF. CDR3 DNA: TGTGCCACCAGCAGAGGGACTAGCGGGACATACAATGAGCAGTTCTTC.

This clonotype was counted at least ten times. V gene TRBV20-1 combines with J gene TRBJ1-1, with unresolved D. Trimming took off 2 bases at V and 0 bases at J, with 13 bases between the two ends. Germline values: CDR1 DFQATT, CDR2 SNEGSKA (reference sequence). There are 15 residues in the CDR3. CDR3 sequence reads: CSARKGGSLNTEAFF. The CDR3, as DNA: TGCAGTGCTAGAAAGGGAGGCAGCCTGAACACTGAAGCTTTCTTT.

The count of this clonotype is one. The CDR3, as DNA: TGTGCCAGCAGCCAAGGCCCCCGGGACTACAATGAGCAGTTCTTC. As protein: CASSQGPRDYNEQFF. The rearrangement links TRBV4-2 to TRBJ2-1, with TRBD2 as a possible D gene (5 bases). CDR3 size: 15 residues. With 1 base removed from V and 3 bases from J, the gap between germline ends came to 10 bases. Germline V lookup: CDR1 LGHNA, CDR2 YNFKEQ.

A few counts support this clonotype. CDR3 nucleotide sequence: TGTGCCAGCAGCAGGCTAGCGGGAGCGGAAGAGACCCAGTACTTC. Protein sequence: CASSRLAGAEETQYF. The chain combines TRBV7-9 with TRBJ2-5, with 10 bases lining up with TRBD2. Unmatched junction bases numbered 6, after V lost 5 bases and J lost 3 bases. The CDR3 sequence is 15 residues long. Germline V gene data show CDR1 as SEHNR and CDR2 as FQNEAQ (reference sequence).

CDR3 DNA sequence: TGTGCCAGCGGGTTAGCCCGGGGTCGCAATGAGCAGTTCTTC. This gives the protein CASGLARGRNEQFF. The rearrangement uses TRBV7-9 and TRBJ2-1; possible D gene TRBD2, 5 bases. From germline, CDR1 is SEHNR and CDR2 FQNEAQ (reference sequence). The V and J ends lost 8 bases and 6 bases respectively, with 17 bases between them. The CDR3 length is 14 residues. Drawing the rest from reference TRBV7-9 and TRBJ2-1, the complete variable domain is DTGVSQNPRHKITKRGQNVTFRCDPISEHNRLYWYRQTLGQGPEFLTYFQNEAQLEKSRLLSDRFSAERPKGSFSTLEIQRTEQGDSAMYLCASGLARGRNEQFFGPGTRLTVL.

This clonotype was counted between two and nine times. The V gene is TRBV7-2, the J gene TRBJ2-5, with 7 bases aligning to TRBD2. CDR1 is SGHTA and CDR2 is FQGNSA in the germline V gene. The CDR3 runs 15 residues. V was clipped by 4 bases and J by 2 bases; unmatched bases: 7. CDR3 protein: CASSYTGTKQETQYF. The CDR3 region has the DNA TGTGCCAGCAGCTATACCGGGACTAAACAAGAGACCCAGTACTTC.

This clonotype was detected ten times or more. The chain employs TRBV28 and TRBJ2-2, with D possibly TRBD1 on 6 matching bases. V lost 3 bases, J lost 4 bases, and 12 bases lay in between. Germline loops: CDR1 MDHEN, CDR2 SYDVKM. The CDR3 length is 15 residues. CDR3 DNA sequence: TGTGCCAGCAGTTTGGCAACAGGGCCCACCGGGGAGCTGTTTTTT. This sequence encodes CASSLATGPTGELFF. The whole variable domain, remainder taken from reference TRBV28 and TRBJ2-2, is DVKVTQSSRYLVKRTGEKVFLECVQDMDHENMFWYRQDPGLGLRLIYFSYDVKMKEKGDIPEGYSVSREKKERFSLILESASTNQTSMYLCASSLATGPTGELFFGEGSRLTVL.

The chain combines TRBV18 with TRBJ2-2; D is perhaps TRBD1 (6 bases). Trimming took 5 bases from V and 1 from J, leaving 11 bases between them. CDR3 length: 15 residues. The germline CDR1 and CDR2 sequences are KGHSH and LQKENI. CDR3 sequence reads: CASSNLDRNTGELFF. The CDR3 DNA reads as TGTGCCAGCTCAAACCTGGACAGGAACACCGGGGAGCTGTTTTTT.

The chain is built from TRBV24-1 and TRBJ2-7; the match to TRBD1 covers 7 bases. Germline V lookup: CDR1 KGHDR, CDR2 SFDVKD. There are 17 residues in the CDR3. V shed 4 bases and J 0 bases; nucleotides not matched to a gene: 11. CDR3 sequence (DNA): TGTGCCACCAGTGACCGCCCCTCCGGGACAGACTCCTACGAGCAGTACTTC. It yields the protein CATSDRPSGTDSYEQYF.

The table lists this clonotype with many counts. The rearrangement uses TRBV7-9 and TRBJ2-2, with D uncertain. With 7 bases removed from V and 6 bases from J, the gap between germline ends came to 6 bases. In germline, CDR1 is SEHNR, CDR2 FQNEAQ (reference sequence). The CDR3 totals 11 residues. CDR3 DNA: TGTGCCAGCAACCTATCCGGGGAGCTGTTTTTT. Protein: CASNLSGELFF.

The chain carries TRBV5-4 and TRBJ1-5, with TRBD1 matching 7 bases. V trimming: 1 base; J trimming: 2 bases; junction bases outside the gene matches: 3. The CDR3 is 15 residues long. CDR1 SGHNT and CDR2 YYREEE come from the germline V gene (reference sequence). CDR3 protein: CASSLPGTGNQPQHF. The CDR3 coding sequence is TGTGCCAGCAGCTTGCCAGGGACAGGCAATCAGCCCCAGCATTTT.

This clonotype was seen at least ten times. The chain joins TRBV2 to TRBJ1-2; D ambiguous. The CDR3 loop spans 13 amino acids. Germline assignment: CDR1 SNHLY and CDR2 FYNNEI. With 9 bases removed from V and 7 bases from J, the gap between germline ends came to 18 bases. This CDR3 is CASTNGEGRGYTF. The DNA for the CDR3 is TGTGCCAGTACAAATGGGGAGGGTCGTGGCTACACCTTC.

This clonotype was seen many times. The chain has TRBV12-3 or TRBV12-4 and TRBJ1-2; weak D call: TRBD1 (6 bases). V lost 4 bases and J 8 bases, leaving 20 bases between the germline ends. The CDR3 has 15 residues. The CDR3 nucleotides are TGTGCCAGCAGTTCGTGGGGGGGGCAGGGAAAAGGCTACACCTTC. It specifies CASSSWGGQGKGYTF.

This clonotype appeared many times. The chain couples TRBV2 to TRBJ2-1; a possible D gene is TRBD2 (5 bases). V was trimmed by 4 bases and J by 13 bases, leaving 20 bases between them. Looked up from germline, CDR1 is SNHLY and CDR2 is FYNNEI. This CDR3 contains 14 residues. The CDR3 region has the DNA TGTGCCAGCAGTGGGCAAGCACTAGGTGAGGCTCAGTTCTTC. Translation: CASSGQALGEAQFF.

This chain joins TRBV18 and TRBJ2-2; tentatively, D is TRBD2 (5 bases). The germline CDR1 and CDR2 sequences are KGHSH and LQKENI. CDR3 length: 15 residues. V lost 1 base and J lost 5, with 11 bases in between. DNA of the CDR3: TGTGCCAGCTCACCACTCGCGGGCCTTACCGGGGAGCTGTTTTTT. Translating gives CASSPLAGLTGELFF. Full variable domain (rest looked up from reference TRBV18 and TRBJ2-2): NAGVMQNPRHLVRRRGQEARLRCSPMKGHSHVYWYRQLPEEGLKFMVYLQKENIIDESGMPKERFSAEFPKEGPSILRIQQVVRGDSAAYFCASSPLAGLTGELFFGEGSRLTVL.

The genes are TRBV20-1 and TRBJ2-3; D is undetermined. The germline V and J ends were trimmed by 6 bases and 3 bases, with 10 bases remaining between them. In germline, CDR1 is DFQATT, CDR2 SNEGSKA (reference sequence). The CDR3 totals 12 residues. Here the CDR3 reads CSAPLGTDTQYF. DNA of the CDR3: TGCAGTGCACCATTGGGGACAGATACGCAGTATTTT.

The chain couples TRBV11-2 to TRBJ1-1, with D tentatively TRBD1 (5 bases). This CDR3 is built from 16 residues. The germline gives CDR1 SGHAT, CDR2 FQNNGV. Trimming removed 4 bases at V and 1 base at J, with 16 bases between. CDR3 bases: TGTGCCAGCAGCTCAGGTGACAGCTACAAGAACACTGAAGCTTTCTTT. Protein sequence: CASSSGDSYKNTEAFF. Filled out from reference TRBV11-2 and TRBJ1-1, the complete variable domain reads EAGVAQSPRYKIIEKRQSVAFWCNPISGHATLYWYQQILGQGPKLLIQFQNNGVVDDSQLPKDRFSAERLKGVDSTLKIQPAKLEDSAVYLCASSSGDSYKNTEAFFGQGTRLTVV.